Detailed here is one T cell receptor beta chain. This clonotype was seen a few times. Its antigen is still unknown. Base qualities were left out, and no much larger clone turns up one base away. These data originate in a study of T cell repertoires in cytomegalovirus infection (dated by TCRdb to the late 2010s). Regarding the study in general: Alongside well-studied HLA-B-restricted epitopes, the peptide stimulations were aimed at recently identified HLA-C-restricted CMV epitopes, whose presentation resists viral immunomodulation. Because public TCR beta signatures pointed to carriage of CMV infection together with the matching HLA type, the HLA type of each donor mattered for the analysis.

Sequenced using an Illumina HiSeq 1500. TCRdb applied fastp at Q25 and MiXCR to the public reads, then kept only in-frame beta chains. Merged by CDR3 protein, the rows form single entries marked with the most common genes and DNA. This sample has around 430,000 distinct CDR3 sequences in its table, and roughly 42% of those were observed once. The top ten clonotypes cover 43% of the sample. Results the study describes overall, beyond this receptor: The ex vivo response was dominated by HLA-C-restricted CMV-specific TCR beta clonotypes, which also provided the single most frequent clonotype in two of eight donors. Carriers of CMV infection plus the relevant HLA type were discriminated by the cumulative frequency of public TCR beta family members in the study cohort and in an independent 352-donor cohort.

The intended sense of this specimen's treatment or condition label: in vitro stimulation with specific CMV peptide epitopes to enrich CMV-specific T cells. V lost 1 base and J lost 1 base; the stretch between them is 7 bases long. The CDR3 spans 14 residues, from the cysteine through the phenylalanine. The DNA shown is the 42-base CDR3, in frame from base 1. The germline V gene encodes CDR1 MNHNS and CDR2 SASEGT. The TCR sequence derives from a human donor in good health (CMV status not recorded). Some clones in this sample may be carry-over from other donors' samples. The sequence joins TRBV6-1 to TRBJ1-1, with the D gene call left open. The starting material was cultured PBMCs, obtained from culture after CMV antigen stimulation. The bases read TGTGCCAGCAGTGAAGAGTATGAGAACACTGAAGCTTTCTTT. It specifies CASSEEYENTEAFF.